The 12 T cell receptor beta chains below were found in one sample sequenced in a study of HIV-infected children after antiretroviral therapy interruption. Treatment of the sample: PENTA 11 planned treatment interruption arm or continuous ART arm. A 3' RACE protocol on RNA, with unique molecular identifiers, produced the TCR library. TCRdb reanalysed the 3' RACE reads using MiXCR and keeps one entry per CDR3 protein. The sample carries about 15,000 distinct CDR3 sequences, nearly 3.5% recorded once. Sequencing was performed on CD45RA+ CD4+ T cells from PBMCs, taken from a donor given antiretroviral therapy, either interrupted or continuous. Subset noted: naive CD4+ CD45RA+ CD45RO- T cells. The receptors come from a child aged 2 to 17 with HIV.

This clonotype is deemed medium-sized. V and J are TRBV5-6 and TRBJ1-1; no firm D call. The V gene's germline CDR1 is SGHDT and CDR2 YYEEEE. The V and J ends lost 2 bases and 0 bases respectively, with 11 bases between them. The CDR3 is 15 amino acids. The CDR3 coding sequence is TGTGCCAGCAGCTTTGTTGCGGGTATGAACACTGAAGCTTTCTTT. It codes for CASSFVAGMNTEAFF.

This clonotype was recorded at least ten times. A read error may account for a junction end that differs from germline. This chain uses TRBV4-1 with TRBJ2-1; maybe TRBD2 (6 bases). The CDR3 is 14 amino acids. Germline CDR1 and CDR2: MGHRA and YSYEKL. This CDR3 is CASSQGTGDAEQFF. DNA for the CDR3: TGTGCCAGCAGCCAAGGGACTGGGGATGCTGAGCAGTTCTTC.

Many counts were recorded for this clonotype. The chain uses TRBV2 and TRBJ2-7; D gene ambiguous. This CDR3 has 14 residues. Trimming removed 1 base at V and 2 bases at J, with 9 bases between. Germline CDR1 and CDR2: SNHLY and FYNNEI. CDR3 region: CASSEGRMAYEQYF. In nucleotides, the CDR3 is TGTGCCAGCAGTGAAGGTCGGATGGCCTACGAGCAGTACTTC.

This clonotype appeared many times. The chain employs TRBV28 and TRBJ1-1; D unclear. This CDR3 has 14 amino acids. Trimming pared 8 bases from V and 0 bases from J, leaving 13 bases between. Germline V CDR1 and CDR2: MDHEN, SYDVKM. The CDR3 DNA follows: TGTGCCAGCTTTCGGTTCACCTTGAACACTGAAGCTTTCTTT. Amino acids: CASFRFTLNTEAFF.

This clonotype is deemed medium-sized. The chain couples TRBV19 to TRBJ2-3; D is unresolved. CDR1 is LNHDA, CDR2 SQIVND, per germline (reference sequence). CDR3 length equals 16 residues. V lost 4 bases and J 2 bases, leaving 16 bases between the germline ends. The CDR3 sequence is CASSTGSVRYTDTQYF. CDR3 in DNA: TGTGCCAGTAGTACCGGCAGCGTCCGCTACACAGATACGCAGTATTTT.

This clonotype was recorded many times. The V call is TRBV30, the J call TRBJ2-6, with a weak D call TRBD1 (5 bases). In germline, CDR1 is GTSNPN, CDR2 SVGIG (reference sequence). The CDR3 runs to 17 residues. The V and J ends lost 1 base and 1 base respectively, with 14 bases between them. CDR3 in amino acids: CAWSAWTQTSGANVLTF. The CDR3 DNA sequence: TGTGCCTGGAGTGCGTGGACACAAACTTCTGGGGCCAACGTCCTGACTTTC.

The table lists this clonotype with many counts. The chain has TRBV2 and TRBJ2-7; TRBD2 agrees at 12 bases. From germline, CDR1 is SNHLY and CDR2 FYNNEI. Trimming removed 5 bases from V and 4 bases from J; junction bases left unmatched: 6. The CDR3 is 15 residues long. CDR3 DNA sequence: TGTGCCAGCAGTCCTCGGACTAGCGGGGTTTACGAGCAGTACTTC. Protein product: CASSPRTSGVYEQYF.

At least ten counts were recorded for this clonotype. The rearrangement joins TRBV28 to TRBJ2-3, with a tentative D call TRBD1 (5 bases). Between the trimmed V and J ends, which lost 2 bases and 5 bases, there was a span of 11 bases. From germline, CDR1 is MDHEN and CDR2 SYDVKM. This CDR3 has 14 amino acids. The CDR3 reads CASSLGWGEDTQYF. In DNA, the CDR3 is TGTGCCAGCAGTTTAGGTTGGGGCGAAGATACGCAGTATTTT.

This chain links TRBV29-1 with TRBJ1-5, with 9 bases aligning to TRBD1. After removal of 7 bases from V and 5 bases from J, the junction contained 6 bases not matched to a gene. Germline assignment: CDR1 SQVTM and CDR2 ANQGSEA. There are 13 residues in the CDR3. In nucleotides, the CDR3 is TGCAGCGCCAAGGGACAGGGAGATCAGCCCCAGCATTTT. This translates into CSAKGQGDQPQHF. Drawing the rest from reference TRBV29-1 and TRBJ1-5, the complete variable domain is SAVISQKPSRDICQRGTSLTIQCQVDSQVTMMFWYRQQPGQSLTLIATANQGSEATYESGFVIDKFPISRPNLTFSTLTVSNMSPEDSSIYLCSAKGQGDQPQHFGDGTRLSIL.

This clonotype was seen at least ten times. The chain has TRBV24-1 and TRBJ2-1; D gene ambiguous. V shed 6 bases and J shed 10 bases, with 9 bases lying between them. CDR1 and CDR2 from the germline V gene are KGHDR and SFDVKD. The CDR3 extends over 11 amino acids. The CDR3 sequence is CATSQSREQFF. CDR3 sequence (DNA): TGTGCCACCAGTCAAAGTCGCGAGCAGTTCTTC.

This clonotype was recorded at least ten times. The rearrangement uses TRBV5-1 and TRBJ2-3; 7 bases line up with TRBD2. Germline assignment: CDR1 SGHRS and CDR2 YFSETQ. CDR3 size: 15 residues. J gave up 4 bases and V 5 bases, and 10 bases lay outside the gene matches. This CDR3 reads CASRGGASGSDTQYF. DNA of the CDR3: TGCGCCAGCAGGGGAGGGGCGTCAGGGTCAGATACGCAGTATTTT.

This clonotype was recorded at least ten times. V and J are TRBV5-6 and TRBJ2-7, with no clear D. This CDR3 region has 13 residues. Germline lookup yields CDR1 SGHDT and CDR2 YYEEEE. V lost 1 base to trimming and J lost 6 bases, with 11 bases between them. The CDR3 nucleotides read TGTGCCAGCAGCTTGTCGGCCCTATCCGAGCAGTACTTC. Translated, it gives CASSLSALSEQYF.